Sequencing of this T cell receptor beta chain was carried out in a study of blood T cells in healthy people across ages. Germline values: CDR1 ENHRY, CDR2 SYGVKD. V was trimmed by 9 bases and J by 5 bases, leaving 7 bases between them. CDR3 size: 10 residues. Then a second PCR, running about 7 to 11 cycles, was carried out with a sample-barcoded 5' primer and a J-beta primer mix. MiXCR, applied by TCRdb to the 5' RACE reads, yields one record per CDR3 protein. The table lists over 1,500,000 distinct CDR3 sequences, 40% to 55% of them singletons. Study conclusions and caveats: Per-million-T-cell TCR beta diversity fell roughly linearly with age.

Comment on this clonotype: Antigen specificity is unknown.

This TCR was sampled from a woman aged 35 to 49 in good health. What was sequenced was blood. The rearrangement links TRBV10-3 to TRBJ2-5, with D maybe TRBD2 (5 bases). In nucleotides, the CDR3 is TGTGCCATAGGACTGGAGACCCAGTACTTC. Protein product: CAIGLETQYF.